The 28 T cell receptor beta chains listed next were all sequenced from one sample in a study of cytotoxic CD8 clonotypes in ibrutinib-treated CLL. Sequencing was performed with immunoSEQ multiplex PCR; in TCRdb, only in-frame clones are kept and a portion is missing. This table has around 150,000 clones, more than 65% appearing once. This material consisted of PBMCs, taken after 12 months of ibrutinib treatment. Source of these receptors: a human donor with chronic lymphocytic leukemia.

The J gene is TRBJ1-3, the V gene TRBV18; D is unclear. The CDR3 runs 15 residues. Germline CDR1 is KGHSH and CDR2 is LQKENI. V gave up 5 bases and J gave up 3 bases, with 14 bases separating them. The DNA of the CDR3 is TGTGCCAGCTCAGGACCCCCCGGCCTTGGAAACACCATATATTTT. This codes for CASSGPPGLGNTIYF.

The rearrangement uses TRBV4-2 and TRBJ2-7, with TRBD1 as a possible D gene (6 bases). The CDR3 is 16 residues long. Germline CDR1 and CDR2: LGHNA and YNFKEQ. V was cut by 1 base and J by 0 bases, with 13 bases left in between. The CDR3 sequence: CASSQGVGHNSYEQYF. In DNA, the CDR3 is TGTGCCAGCAGCCAAGGGGTGGGACATAACTCCTACGAGCAGTACTTC.

The chain employs TRBV7-2 and TRBJ2-5; D possibly corresponds to TRBD2 (5 bases). CDR1 and CDR2 from the germline V gene are SGHTA and FQGNSA. Trimming shortened V by 2 bases and J by 3 bases, and 7 bases separated the two germline ends. This CDR3 comprises 13 residues. CDR3 nucleotide sequence: TGTGCCAGCAGCTTACCAGCGGAAGAGACCCAGTACTTC. Its protein is CASSLPAEETQYF.

The count of this clone is one. V and J are TRBV11-1 and TRBJ2-7, with D perhaps TRBD2 (6 bases). Germline V CDR1 and CDR2: SGHAT, FQDESV (reference sequence). Trimming pared 4 bases from V and 1 base from J, leaving 8 bases between. The CDR3 runs to 13 residues. CDR3 bases: TGTGCCAGCAGCTCCGGGACTTCCTACGAGCAGTACTTC. This codes for CASSSGTSYEQYF.

This chain joins TRBV4-3 and TRBJ2-1; D ambiguous. V gave up 5 bases and J gave up 5 bases, with 13 bases separating them. This CDR3 comprises 14 residues. CDR1 is LGHNA, CDR2 YSLEER, per germline. CDR3: CASSSLGGDNEQFF. The CDR3 DNA follows: TGCGCCAGCAGCAGTCTGGGCGGCGACAATGAGCAGTTCTTC.

This chain connects TRBV11-3 to TRBJ1-1; D is perhaps TRBD1 (6 bases). In germline, CDR1 is SGHNT, CDR2 YENEEA. Trimming removed 2 bases at V and 7 bases at J, with 11 bases between. The CDR3 totals 13 residues. In DNA, the CDR3 is TGTGCCAGCAGCTTAAGGGGGGGTCTTGAAGCTTTCTTT. Translating gives CASSLRGGLEAFF.

Many counts were recorded for this clone. The V and J genes are TRBV6-5 and TRBJ1-5, with D unclear. The V end was cut by 0 bases, the J end by 7 bases, with 10 bases between. The CDR3 totals 14 residues. CDR1 is MNHEY and CDR2 is SVGAGI in the germline V gene. CDR3 DNA sequence: TGTGCCAGCAGTTACTCCTTCTTCGGACAGCCCCAGCATTTT. Translating gives CASSYSFFGQPQHF.

The V call is TRBV28, the J call TRBJ1-5, with 9 bases lining up with TRBD1. The CDR3 is made up of 14 amino acids. Germline values: CDR1 MDHEN, CDR2 SYDVKM. Germline trimming cut 6 bases from V and 7 bases from J; bases unmatched to any gene: 7. CDR3 amino acids: CASSPDRGGQPQHF. The CDR3, as DNA: TGTGCCAGCAGCCCGGACAGGGGAGGCCAGCCCCAGCATTTT.

V is TRBV5-6 and J is TRBJ2-7, with TRBD1 matching over 7 bases. The V gene end was trimmed by 1 base and the J gene end by 1 base; junction bases not matched to a gene: 2. CDR3 length equals 14 residues. Germline loops: CDR1 SGHDT, CDR2 YYEEEE. CDR3 protein: CASSLLDRSYEQYF. The CDR3 coding sequence is TGTGCCAGCAGCTTGTTGGACAGGTCCTACGAGCAGTACTTC.

The chain employs TRBV28 and TRBJ1-2; 10 nucleotides line up with TRBD1. The germline V gene has CDR1 MDHEN and CDR2 SYDVKM. Losses at the gene ends were 11 bases for V and 5 bases for J; bases not matched to a gene: 11. The CDR3 loop spans 14 amino acids. The CDR3 region has the DNA TGTGCCGCAGGAACCGGGACAGGGGCATATGGCTACACCTTC. Translating gives CAAGTGTGAYGYTF.

The chain carries TRBV28 and TRBJ1-1; 8 bases are a match to TRBD1. CDR1 is MDHEN and CDR2 is SYDVKM in the germline V gene. J was trimmed by 4 bases and V by 5 bases; bases with no gene match: 6. The CDR3 runs to 14 residues. This chain's CDR3 is CASSRTGRGTEAFF. The CDR3 DNA follows: TGTGCCAGCAGTAGGACAGGGAGAGGCACTGAAGCTTTCTTT.

The chain uses TRBV10-3 and TRBJ1-6; TRBD1 matches at 9 bases. Trimming cost V 6 bases and J 6 bases; bases outside gene matches: 3. CDR3 length equals 14 residues. Germline V gene lookup returns CDR1 ENHRY and CDR2 SYGVKD. The CDR3 here is CAIRPGQGNSPLHF. Here the CDR3 DNA reads TGTGCCATCAGACCGGGACAGGGTAATTCACCCCTCCACTTT.

The chain links TRBV27 to TRBJ1-3; 10 bases map to TRBD1. The germline V gene has CDR1 MNHEY and CDR2 SMNVEV (reference sequence). The CDR3 runs 18 residues. V shed 2 bases and J 3 bases; nucleotides not matched to a gene: 10. The CDR3 nucleotides read TGTGCCAGCAGTTTAAGAATCCCGGGACAGGGGAGTGGAAACACCATATATTTT. Translating it yields CASSLRIPGQGSGNTIYF.

The V call is TRBV9, the J call TRBJ2-1; 10 nucleotides match TRBD2. The V segment lost 4 bases and the J segment 4 bases; nucleotides outside the gene matches: 5. The germline V gene has CDR1 SGDLS and CDR2 YYNGEE. This CDR3 is built from 15 residues. The CDR3 loop is CASSRTSGLYNEQFF. In DNA form, the CDR3 reads TGTGCCAGCAGCCGGACTAGCGGATTATACAATGAGCAGTTCTTC.

The CDR3 sequence is CASSLDHRRDYGYTF. CDR3 nucleotides: TGTGCCAGCAGCTTAGATCACAGGAGAGACTATGGCTACACCTTC. This chain connects TRBV4-2 to TRBJ1-2, with D perhaps TRBD1 (5 bases). CDR1 and CDR2 (germline): LGHNA, YNFKEQ. The CDR3 runs to 15 residues. Trimming stripped 5 bases from V and 3 bases from J, with 16 bases between.

The chain uses TRBV7-9 and TRBJ2-1; 8 nucleotides align to TRBD2. Germline values: CDR1 SEHNR, CDR2 FQNEAQ (reference sequence). V shed 4 bases, J shed 3 bases, and the junction held 5 bases outside the gene matches. The CDR3 covers 15 residues. The CDR3 protein is CASSSLAENYNEQFF. As DNA, the CDR3 is TGTGCCAGCAGCTCACTAGCGGAGAACTACAATGAGCAGTTCTTC.

The chain employs TRBV4-3 and TRBJ2-5; no definite D call. V was trimmed by 1 base and J by 2 bases, leaving 5 bases between them. The CDR3 contains 13 residues. From germline, CDR1 is LGHNA and CDR2 YSLEER. The CDR3: CASSQGVQETQYF. As DNA, the CDR3 is TGCGCCAGCAGCCAAGGGGTACAAGAGACCCAGTACTTC.

The DNA of the CDR3 is TGTGCCAGCAGTTTACCAGACAGATCCTACAATGAGCAGTTCTTC. Protein product: CASSLPDRSYNEQFF. The chain is built from TRBV28 and TRBJ2-1; D is possibly TRBD1 (5 bases). In germline, CDR1 is MDHEN, CDR2 SYDVKM. Deletions cut 2 bases from V and 1 base from J, with 9 bases between. There are 15 residues in the CDR3.

The chain is built from TRBV7-9 and TRBJ2-3; a possible D gene is TRBD2 (5 bases). The germline V and J ends were trimmed by 1 base and 10 bases, with 18 bases remaining between them. The length of the CDR3 is 15 residues. Germline CDR1 is SEHNR and CDR2 is FQNEAQ (reference sequence). The CDR3 DNA reads as TGTGCCAGCAGCTTAGTACTAGTTGGCATTTTGGCGCAGTATTTT. It codes for CASSLVLVGILAQYF.

The chain has TRBV15 and TRBJ1-2, with a weak D call TRBD1 (5 bases). Trimming pared 0 bases from V and 7 bases from J, leaving 15 bases between. The CDR3 extends over 15 amino acids. Germline V gene data show CDR1 as LNHNV and CDR2 as YYDKDF (reference sequence). CDR3 nucleotide sequence: TGTGCCACCAGCAGAGACGAGCTCGGGGCTGGTGGCTACACCTTC. Residues: CATSRDELGAGGYTF.

This sequence joins TRBV19 and TRBJ1-1; weak D call: TRBD1 (5 bases). The CDR3 is made up of 15 amino acids. Per germline, CDR1 LNHDA and CDR2 SQIVND (reference sequence). V lost 7 bases to trimming and J lost 1 base, with 16 bases between them. CDR3 DNA sequence: TGTGCCAGTACTCCAGGGTCAGGAGGGAACACTGAAGCTTTCTTT. It is translated as CASTPGSGGNTEAFF.

The genes are TRBV5-1 and TRBJ2-7; D is perhaps TRBD1 or TRBD2 (5 bases each). CDR3 size: 15 residues. Trimming shortened V by 3 bases and J by 5 bases, and 18 bases separated the two germline ends. CDR1 is SGHRS, CDR2 YFSETQ, per germline. The CDR3 loop is CASSSSVEGQDEQYF. CDR3 DNA: TGCGCCAGCAGCTCCTCCGTTGAGGGGCAGGACGAGCAGTACTTC. The entire variable domain, with the rest obtained from reference TRBV5-1 and TRBJ2-7, is as follows: KAGVTQTPRYLIKTRGQQVTLSCSPISGHRSVSWYQQTPGQGLQFLFEYFSETQRNKGNFPGRFSGRQFSNSRSEMNVSTLELGDSALYLCASSSSVEGQDEQYFGPGTRLTVT.

The chain uses TRBV21-1 and TRBJ2-3; TRBD1, the table's D call, was not compared with the DNA. TRBV21-1 is termed a pseudogene. The CDR3 is made up of 16 amino acids. In DNA form, the CDR3 reads TGTGCCAGCACCGGGACAGGGTTCATGTTGGAAGATACGCAGTATTTT. It translates to CASTGTGFMLEDTQYF.

The chain uses TRBV4-2 and TRBJ1-6; 9 positions match TRBD1. The ends lost 2 bases at V and 7 bases at J; junction bases unmatched: 18. This CDR3 is built from 20 residues. Looked up from germline, CDR1 is LGHNA and CDR2 is YNFKEQ. This CDR3 reads CASSQNLGQGIDVRNSPLHF. The CDR3, as DNA: TGTGCCAGCAGCCAAAACCTGGGACAGGGAATTGACGTAAGGAATTCACCCCTCCACTTT.

This sequence joins TRBV30 and TRBJ2-7, with 9 bases matching TRBD1. Germline loops: CDR1 GTSNPN, CDR2 SVGIG (reference sequence). The CDR3 is 13 residues long. Trimming at V came to 3 bases and at J to 1 base, leaving 1 base not matched to a gene. The CDR3 DNA reads TGTGCCTGGAGGGGGACAGGGTCCTACGAGCAGTACTTC. It yields the protein CAWRGTGSYEQYF.

This clone was counted between two and nine times. The chain employs TRBV7-2 and TRBJ2-2; tentative D call: TRBD2 (5 bases). With 5 bases removed from V and 2 bases from J, the gap between germline ends came to 9 bases. Germline assignment: CDR1 SGHTA and CDR2 FQGNSA. The CDR3 runs 14 residues. In DNA, the CDR3 is TGTGCCAGCAGCCGGACTGGAAACACCGGGGAGCTGTTTTTT. Translating it yields CASSRTGNTGELFF.

The V and J genes are TRBV2 and TRBJ1-1; D remains unclear. The germline gives CDR1 SNHLY, CDR2 FYNNEI. This CDR3 is 13 amino acids long. Trimming removed 7 bases at V and 0 bases at J, with 9 bases between. The DNA of the CDR3 is TGTGCCAGCAAAAACCTTATGAACACTGAAGCTTTCTTT. Protein sequence: CASKNLMNTEAFF.

The chain employs TRBV7-2 and TRBJ2-1; 9 bases align to TRBD1. Germline-derived CDR1 and CDR2 are SGHTA and FQGNSA. This CDR3 is 12 amino acids long. Trimming removed 5 bases from V and 12 bases from J; junction bases left unmatched: 5. The CDR3 DNA reads TGTGCCAGCAGCGTGGACAGGGGAGTGCAGTTCTTC. Amino acid sequence: CASSVDRGVQFF.